The 27 T cell receptor beta chains below come from one sample, sequenced in a study of blood T cells in healthy people across ages (dated by TCRdb to between 2015 and 2016). Libraries came from 5' RACE. Sequencing used an Illumina HiSeq 2500. The second PCR ran for about 6 to 12 cycles and used a J-beta primer mix along with a sample-barcoded 5' primer. TCRdb's own reprocessing of the public reads used fastp at Q25 and MiXCR and kept productive beta chains. All rows with the same CDR3 protein become a single entry with the most common DNA and genes. Recorded for this sample are around 500,000 distinct CDR3 sequences; about 27% of them occurred a single time. The ten largest clones represent 3% to 4% of the sample. A further study also used this sample, focusing on T cells of mothers and their children.

The sample was blood. All receptors come from a boy under 10 years old in good health.

V is TRBV12-5 and J is TRBJ2-1, with 10 bases fitting TRBD2. Germline assignment: CDR1 LGHNT and CDR2 FRNRAP. V trimming: 5 bases; J trimming: 1 base; junction bases outside the gene matches: 14. This CDR3 contains 19 residues. CDR3 DNA sequence: TGTGCTAGTGGTACGCCGGGGGCTAGCGGGAGTCCTTCCTACAATGAGCAGTTCTTC. As protein: CASGTPGASGSPSYNEQFF.

At least ten counts were recorded for this clonotype. V gene TRBV6-6 combines with J gene TRBJ1-4; 7 nucleotides line up with TRBD1. Per the germline V gene, CDR1 is MNHNY and CDR2 is SVGAGI (reference sequence). Trimming took 4 bases from V and 5 from J; bases not matched to a gene: 16. The length of the CDR3 is 18 residues. Here the CDR3 DNA reads TGTGCCAGCAGTTTGAGGACAGGACAATCAATACCGAATGAAAAACTGTTTTTT. Its translation is CASSLRTGQSIPNEKLFF.

In nucleotides, the CDR3 is TGTGCCAGCAGCCCCCTGCGAGGGATGACCGGGGAGCTGTTTTTT. As protein: CASSPLRGMTGELFF. The chain links TRBV7-9 to TRBJ2-2, with a possible D match to TRBD2 (5 bases). Per germline, CDR1 SEHNR and CDR2 FQNEAQ (reference sequence). This CDR3 contains 15 residues. The ends were cut back, 5 bases at V and 5 bases at J, with 15 bases in the middle. Variable domain in full (rest from reference TRBV7-9 and TRBJ2-2): DTGVSQNPRHKITKRGQNVTFRCDPISEHNRLYWYRQTLGQGPEFLTYFQNEAQLEKSRLLSDRFSAERPKGSFSTLEIQRTEQGDSAMYLCASSPLRGMTGELFFGEGSRLTVL.

This clonotype showed up many times. This chain joins TRBV27 and TRBJ1-2; D remains ambiguous. The CDR3 covers 15 residues. V was pared by 2 bases and J by 1 base, with 11 bases between. Germline loops: CDR1 MNHEY, CDR2 SMNVEV (reference sequence). The CDR3 region is CASSLTRTDNYGYTF. CDR3 DNA: TGTGCCAGCAGTTTAACACGGACTGATAACTATGGCTACACCTTC.

This chain joins TRBV14 and TRBJ2-2; D may be TRBD2 (6 bases). The CDR3 runs to 17 residues. Germline V gene sequence: CDR1 SGHDN, CDR2 FVKESK. V was cut by 0 bases and J by 2 bases, with 13 bases left in between. CDR3 sequence reads: CASSQEVRRANTGELFF. As DNA, the CDR3 is TGTGCCAGCAGCCAAGAGGTCCGGAGGGCCAACACCGGGGAGCTGTTTTTT.

The chain carries TRBV7-3 and TRBJ2-5, with 7 bases lining up with TRBD1. The CDR3 consists of 15 residues. Germline trimming cut 5 bases from V and 5 bases from J; bases unmatched to any gene: 11. The germline gives CDR1 SGHTA, CDR2 FQGTGA. This chain's CDR3 is CASSKTRGLQETQYF. The CDR3 DNA sequence: TGTGCCAGCAGCAAAACTAGGGGGCTCCAGGAGACCCAGTACTTC. Supplemented by reference TRBV7-3 and TRBJ2-5, the full variable domain reads GAGVSQTPSNKVTEKGKYVELRCDPISGHTALYWYRQSLGQGPEFLIYFQGTGAADDSGLPNDRFFAVRPEGSVSTLKIQRTERGDSAVYLCASSKTRGLQETQYFGPGTRLLVL.

This chain connects TRBV28 to TRBJ2-3, with D maybe TRBD1 (6 bases). The V and J ends lost 1 base and 1 base respectively, with 9 bases between them. CDR1 MDHEN and CDR2 SYDVKM come from the germline V gene. The CDR3 covers 15 residues. The CDR3 is CASSLSGVGTDTQYF. CDR3 coding DNA: TGTGCCAGCAGTTTATCAGGGGTTGGCACAGATACGCAGTATTTT. The whole variable domain, filled in from reference TRBV28 and TRBJ2-3, reads DVKVTQSSRYLVKRTGEKVFLECVQDMDHENMFWYRQDPGLGLRLIYFSYDVKMKEKGDIPEGYSVSREKKERFSLILESASTNQTSMYLCASSLSGVGTDTQYFGPGTRLTVL.

Here the CDR3 reads CASSTRRISGNTIYF. The CDR3 region has the DNA TGTGCCAGCAGTACCCGACGTATCTCTGGAAACACCATATATTTT. The chain uses TRBV6-2 or TRBV6-3 and TRBJ1-3; D is ambiguous. V lost 5 bases to trimming and J lost 0 bases, with 11 bases between them. CDR3 size: 15 residues. From germline, CDR1 is MNHEY and CDR2 SVGEGT.

This clonotype was found a few times. The rearrangement joins TRBV20-1 to TRBJ2-1; D uncertain. The CDR3 runs 15 residues. Trimming took off 5 bases at V and 0 bases at J, with 14 bases between the two ends. Germline-derived CDR1 and CDR2 are DFQATT and SNEGSKA (reference sequence). The CDR3: CSALGILSSYNEQFF. The CDR3 coding sequence is TGCAGTGCTTTGGGGATTCTGAGCTCCTACAATGAGCAGTTCTTC.

This clonotype occurred a few times. The rearrangement uses TRBV11-2 and TRBJ1-2; a weak D match, TRBD1 (6 bases). Trimming removed 5 bases at V and 2 bases at J, with 15 bases between. This CDR3 has 15 residues. Germline lookup yields CDR1 SGHAT and CDR2 FQNNGV. CDR3 DNA sequence: TGTGCCAGCAGCCCCAGAGTGGGGGCGAACTATGGCTACACCTTC. It is translated as CASSPRVGANYGYTF.

The chain carries TRBV7-7 and TRBJ2-5, with 9 positions matching TRBD2. There are 16 residues in the CDR3. Germline V lookup: CDR1 SSHAT, CDR2 FNYEAQ (reference sequence). J was trimmed by 3 bases and V by 2 bases; bases with no gene match: 7. CDR3 in DNA: TGTGCCAGCAGCTTACTAGCGGGACGAGGGAAAGAGACCCAGTACTTC. Translation gives CASSLLAGRGKETQYF.

This chain connects TRBV20-1 to TRBJ2-5; TRBD2 matches at 9 bases. Germline values: CDR1 DFQATT, CDR2 SNEGSKA (reference sequence). The CDR3 consists of 14 residues. V dropped 6 bases and J dropped 4; count of bases not matched to a gene: 9. As DNA, the CDR3 is TGCAGTGCCCATAGCGGGGGCCGAGGAGAGACCCAGTACTTC. This codes for CSAHSGGRGETQYF.

This clonotype has at least ten counts. V gene TRBV20-1 combines with J gene TRBJ2-5; 7 bases line up with TRBD2. Germline V gives CDR1 DFQATT, CDR2 SNEGSKA (reference sequence). The CDR3 loop spans 14 amino acids. V lost 3 bases to trimming and J lost 1 base; unmatched junction nucleotides: 5. The chain's CDR3 is CSASRAGFQETQYF. The CDR3 nucleotides read TGCAGTGCTAGCAGAGCGGGATTCCAAGAGACCCAGTACTTC.

This clonotype was observed many times. The chain links TRBV6-1 to TRBJ2-5; the match to TRBD1 covers 8 bases. CDR3 size: 15 residues. Germline loops: CDR1 MNHNS, CDR2 SASEGT. The trim removed 3 bases at V and 2 bases at J, leaving 5 bases unmatched. The chain's CDR3 is CASSDQGARQETQYF. DNA for the CDR3: TGTGCCAGCAGTGATCAGGGGGCTCGACAAGAGACCCAGTACTTC.

The J gene is TRBJ1-2, the V gene TRBV15; D is ambiguous. The V gene's germline CDR1 is LNHNV and CDR2 YYDKDF (reference sequence). The CDR3 has 13 residues. Trimming took 5 bases from V and 3 from J, leaving 10 bases between them. The CDR3 here is CATSPGKDYGYTF. CDR3 in DNA: TGTGCCACCAGCCCCGGGAAGGACTATGGCTACACCTTC.

V gene TRBV11-1 combines with J gene TRBJ2-3, with unresolved D. This CDR3 has 14 residues. The germline V and J ends were trimmed by 5 bases and 0 bases, with 9 bases remaining between them. Germline V gives CDR1 SGHAT, CDR2 FQDESV (reference sequence). CDR3 amino acids: CASSPTQSTDTQYF. CDR3 bases: TGTGCCAGCAGCCCTACACAGAGCACAGATACGCAGTATTTT.

The chain joins TRBV12-3 or TRBV12-4 to TRBJ2-5, with D possibly matching TRBD1 (6 bases). The DNA end is a closer match to TRBJ2-1, so the J assignment may be wrong. This CDR3 has 14 amino acids. CDR3 DNA: TGTGCCAGCAGTTTAAGGCAGGGGTTCAATGAGCAGTTCTTC. Its protein product is CASSLRQGFNEQFF.

This clonotype was observed a few times. The chain joins TRBV12-3 or TRBV12-4 to TRBJ1-1, with 10 bases identical to TRBD1. V shed 4 bases and J 5 bases; nucleotides not matched to a gene: 10. This CDR3 has 16 amino acids. In DNA form, the CDR3 reads TGTGCCAGCAGTTACCTTGGGGGGACAGGGGATACTGAAGCTTTCTTT. It translates to CASSYLGGTGDTEAFF.

The table lists this clonotype with a few counts. This chain connects TRBV20-1 to TRBJ1-1, with D hard to call. Trimming removed 2 bases from V and 1 base from J, with 17 bases in between. Germline lookup yields CDR1 DFQATT and CDR2 SNEGSKA (reference sequence). This CDR3 is 16 amino acids long. CDR3 in DNA: TGCAGTGCTAGACTTACACAAATTGGGGAGAACACTGAAGCTTTCTTT. Its protein is CSARLTQIGENTEAFF.

The V gene is TRBV6-5, the J gene TRBJ1-4, with D uncertain. The CDR3 runs to 14 residues. Germline values: CDR1 MNHEY, CDR2 SVGAGI. Trimming pared 5 bases from V and 8 bases from J, leaving 15 bases between. The chain's CDR3 is CASSGPSDQEKLFF. The DNA of the CDR3 is TGTGCCAGCAGTGGACCTTCGGATCAAGAAAAACTGTTTTTT.

There are a few counts of this clonotype. The J gene is TRBJ1-2, the V gene TRBV12-3 or TRBV12-4, with 8 bases aligning to TRBD1. The V gene end was trimmed by 4 bases and the J gene end by 1 base; junction bases not matched to a gene: 5. The CDR3 length is 15 residues. CDR3 residues: CASSSRTGNNYGYTF. The CDR3 DNA reads as TGTGCCAGCAGTTCGCGGACAGGGAATAACTATGGCTACACCTTC.

This clonotype occurred a few times. This chain joins TRBV12-3 or TRBV12-4 and TRBJ1-1; 8 nucleotides align to TRBD1. The CDR3 covers 15 residues. Trimming took 2 bases from V and 4 from J; bases not matched to a gene: 6. The CDR3 loop is CASSLTGGRGTEAFF. CDR3 sequence (DNA): TGTGCCAGCAGTTTAACAGGGGGACGGGGCACTGAAGCTTTCTTT.

There are many counts of this clonotype. This chain uses TRBV20-1 with TRBJ2-5; TRBD2 aligns across 14 bases. This CDR3 has 15 amino acids. Trimming removed 6 bases from V and 2 bases from J; junction bases left unmatched: 5. Germline CDR1 and CDR2: DFQATT and SNEGSKA (reference sequence). The CDR3 DNA reads as TGCAGTGCCCCGGGACTAGCGGGGGTACAAGAGACCCAGTACTTC. Protein sequence: CSAPGLAGVQETQYF.

The chain uses TRBV12-3 or TRBV12-4 and TRBJ1-6, with D uncertain. Trimming stripped 3 bases from V and 4 bases from J, with 10 bases between. The CDR3 runs to 15 residues. The CDR3 reads CASSLRAPYNSPLHF. Here the CDR3 DNA reads TGTGCCAGCAGTTTGAGGGCACCATATAATTCACCCCTCCACTTT.

V and J are TRBV6-6 and TRBJ2-3; D is ambiguous. CDR1 is MNHNY and CDR2 is SVGAGI in the germline V gene (reference sequence). The CDR3 contains 14 residues. Trimming pared 3 bases from V and 2 bases from J, leaving 9 bases between. In nucleotides, the CDR3 is TGTGCCAGCAGTTATGGGCAGAACACAGATACGCAGTATTTT. This codes for CASSYGQNTDTQYF.

The sample holds a few counts of this clonotype. The CDR3 loop reads CASPAQRSTPYEQYF. For the CDR3, the DNA is TGTGCCAGCCCCGCCCAGAGATCCACCCCCTACGAGCAGTACTTC. The J gene is TRBJ2-7, the V gene TRBV21-1; the D call in the table, TRBD1, was not verified against the DNA. TRBV21-1 is an annotated pseudogene. The CDR3 loop spans 15 amino acids.

A note on this clonotype: An end of the junction differs from the germline gene, which may be a read error. The V and J genes are TRBV7-2 and TRBJ1-3; D is ambiguous. The CDR3 loop spans 12 amino acids. CDR1 SGHTA and CDR2 FQGNSA come from the germline V gene. CDR3 region: CASSLNSNTVYF. In nucleotides, the CDR3 is TGTGCCAGCAGCTTAAATTCAAACACCGTATATTTT.